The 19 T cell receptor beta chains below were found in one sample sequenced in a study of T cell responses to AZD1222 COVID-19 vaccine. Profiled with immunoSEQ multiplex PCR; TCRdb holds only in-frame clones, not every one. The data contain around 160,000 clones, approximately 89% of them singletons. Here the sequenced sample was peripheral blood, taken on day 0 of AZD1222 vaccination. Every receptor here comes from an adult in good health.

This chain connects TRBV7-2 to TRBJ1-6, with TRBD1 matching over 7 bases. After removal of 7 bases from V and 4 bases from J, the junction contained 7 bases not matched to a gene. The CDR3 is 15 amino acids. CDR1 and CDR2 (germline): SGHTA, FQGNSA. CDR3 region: CASIQDRRYNSPLHF. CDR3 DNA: TGTGCCAGCATCCAGGACAGGCGATATAATTCACCCCTCCACTTT.

The CDR3 is CASSLVAGSYEQYF. The CDR3 DNA sequence: TGTGCCAGCAGCTTAGTTGCAGGGTCCTACGAGCAGTACTTC. The chain recombines TRBV7-2 with TRBJ2-7; possibly TRBD1 for D (5 bases). Germline V lookup: CDR1 SGHTA, CDR2 FQGNSA. This CDR3 comprises 14 residues. V lost 1 base and J lost 1, with 8 bases in between.

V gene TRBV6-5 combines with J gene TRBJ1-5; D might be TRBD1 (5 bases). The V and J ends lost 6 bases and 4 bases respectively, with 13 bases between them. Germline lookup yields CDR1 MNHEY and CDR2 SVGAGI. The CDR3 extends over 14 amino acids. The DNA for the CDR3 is TGTGCCAGCAGATCGACAGAGAAGAATCAGCCCCAGCATTTT. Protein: CASRSTEKNQPQHF.

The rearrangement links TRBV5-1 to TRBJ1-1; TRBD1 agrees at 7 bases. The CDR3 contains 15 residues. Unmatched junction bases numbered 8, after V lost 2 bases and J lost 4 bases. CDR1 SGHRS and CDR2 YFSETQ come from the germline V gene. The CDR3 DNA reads TGCGCCAGCAGCTTCGGGACAGAAAGAAGCACTGAAGCTTTCTTT. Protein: CASSFGTERSTEAFF.

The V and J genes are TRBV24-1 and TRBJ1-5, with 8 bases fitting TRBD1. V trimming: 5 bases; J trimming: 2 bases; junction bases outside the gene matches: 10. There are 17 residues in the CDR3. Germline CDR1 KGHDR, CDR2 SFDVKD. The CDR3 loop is CATSGSRGQGGNQPQHF. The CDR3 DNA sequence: TGTGCCACCAGTGGCTCTCGAGGACAGGGTGGCAATCAGCCCCAGCATTTT.

CDR3 sequence reads: CASSPDLQTDTQYF. The CDR3 DNA reads as TGTGCCAGCTCTCCCGACCTGCAGACAGATACGCAGTATTTT. This chain joins TRBV18 and TRBJ2-3, with D hard to call. The CDR3 sequence is 14 residues long. The ends were cut back, 6 bases at V and 3 bases at J, with 13 bases in the middle. The germline CDR1 and CDR2 sequences are KGHSH and LQKENI.

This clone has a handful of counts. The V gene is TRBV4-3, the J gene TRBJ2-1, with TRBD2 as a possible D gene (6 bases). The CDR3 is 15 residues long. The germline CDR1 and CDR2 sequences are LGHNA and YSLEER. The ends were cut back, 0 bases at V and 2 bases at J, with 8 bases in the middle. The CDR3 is CASSQDGTAYNEQFF. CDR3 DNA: TGCGCCAGCAGCCAAGATGGGACTGCCTACAATGAGCAGTTCTTC.

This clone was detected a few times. DNA of the CDR3: TGTGCCAGCAGTTATGGTGGTGGGGGCTACACCTTC. Translation gives CASSYGGGGYTF. This chain joins TRBV12-3 or TRBV12-4 and TRBJ1-2, with D uncertain. V shed 4 bases and J shed 8 bases, with 11 bases lying between them. CDR3 length equals 12 residues.

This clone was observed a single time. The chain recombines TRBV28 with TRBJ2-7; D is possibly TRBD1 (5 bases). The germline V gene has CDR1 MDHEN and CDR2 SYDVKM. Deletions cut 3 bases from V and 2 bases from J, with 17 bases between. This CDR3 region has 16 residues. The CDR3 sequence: CASSFPGQGSAYEQYF. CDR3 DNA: TGTGCCAGCAGTTTCCCTGGGCAGGGCAGCGCCTACGAGCAGTACTTC.

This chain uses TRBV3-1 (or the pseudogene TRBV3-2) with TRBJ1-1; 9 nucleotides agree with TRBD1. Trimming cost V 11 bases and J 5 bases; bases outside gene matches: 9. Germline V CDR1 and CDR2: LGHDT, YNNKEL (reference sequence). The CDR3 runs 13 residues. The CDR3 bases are TGTGCCGTCGGGGGACAGGGAAGGACTGAAGCTTTCTTT. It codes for CAVGGQGRTEAFF.

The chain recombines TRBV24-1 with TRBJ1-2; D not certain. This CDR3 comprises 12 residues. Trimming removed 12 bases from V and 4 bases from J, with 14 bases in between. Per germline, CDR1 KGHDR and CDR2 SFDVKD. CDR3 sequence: CAASPDGYGYTF. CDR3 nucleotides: TGTGCCGCGTCACCGGACGGCTATGGCTACACCTTC.

The CDR3 sequence: CASSYERGKAVTQYF. The CDR3 nucleotides are TGTGCCAGCAGTTACGAGCGGGGGAAGGCGGTGACCCAGTACTTC. The chain has TRBV6-5 and TRBJ2-5; TRBD2 aligns across 8 bases. The CDR3 spans 15 residues. V lost 2 bases, J lost 7 bases, and 9 bases stayed unmatched. The germline CDR1 and CDR2 sequences are MNHEY and SVGAGI.

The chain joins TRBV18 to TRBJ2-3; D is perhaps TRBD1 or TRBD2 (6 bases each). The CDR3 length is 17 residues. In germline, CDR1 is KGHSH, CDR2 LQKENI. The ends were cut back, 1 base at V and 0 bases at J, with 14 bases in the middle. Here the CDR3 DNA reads TGTGCCAGCTCACCACGGCAGACGGGGGCTAGCACAGATACGCAGTATTTT. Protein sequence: CASSPRQTGASTDTQYF. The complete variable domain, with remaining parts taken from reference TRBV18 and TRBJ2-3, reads NAGVMQNPRHLVRRRGQEARLRCSPMKGHSHVYWYRQLPEEGLKFMVYLQKENIIDESGMPKERFSAEFPKEGPSILRIQQVVRGDSAAYFCASSPRQTGASTDTQYFGPGTRLTVL.

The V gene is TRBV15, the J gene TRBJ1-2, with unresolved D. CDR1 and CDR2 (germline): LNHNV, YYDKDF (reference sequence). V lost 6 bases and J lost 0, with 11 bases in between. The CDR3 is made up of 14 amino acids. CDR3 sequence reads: CATRGEGSNYGYTF. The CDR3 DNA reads TGTGCCACCAGGGGAGAGGGCTCTAACTATGGCTACACCTTC.

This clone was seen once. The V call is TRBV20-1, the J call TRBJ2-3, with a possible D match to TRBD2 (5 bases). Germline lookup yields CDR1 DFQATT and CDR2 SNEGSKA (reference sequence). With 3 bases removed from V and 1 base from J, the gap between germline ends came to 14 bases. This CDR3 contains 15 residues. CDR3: CSASDRGMGTDTQYF. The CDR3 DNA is TGCAGTGCTAGTGATCGGGGAATGGGCACAGATACGCAGTATTTT.

The CDR3 reads CASRYGGSGNTIYF. CDR3 in DNA: TGTGCCAGCAGATACGGAGGCTCTGGAAACACCATATATTTT. The chain links TRBV11-1 to TRBJ1-3; no clear D. V gave up 6 bases and J gave up 0 bases, with 9 bases separating them. The germline V gene has CDR1 SGHAT and CDR2 FQDESV (reference sequence). CDR3 length: 14 amino acids.

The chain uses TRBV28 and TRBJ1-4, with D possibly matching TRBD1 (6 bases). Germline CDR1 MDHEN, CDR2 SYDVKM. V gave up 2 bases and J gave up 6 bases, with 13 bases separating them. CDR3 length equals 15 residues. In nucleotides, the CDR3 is TGTGCCAGCAGTTTAATCGGGGGGCAGGATGAAAAACTGTTTTTT. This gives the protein CASSLIGGQDEKLFF.

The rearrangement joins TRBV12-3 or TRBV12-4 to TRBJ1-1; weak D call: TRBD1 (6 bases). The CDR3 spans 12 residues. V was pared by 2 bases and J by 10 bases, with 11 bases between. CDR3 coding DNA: TGTGCCAGCAGTTTAACCGGGGGCTCAGCTTTCTTT. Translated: CASSLTGGSAFF.

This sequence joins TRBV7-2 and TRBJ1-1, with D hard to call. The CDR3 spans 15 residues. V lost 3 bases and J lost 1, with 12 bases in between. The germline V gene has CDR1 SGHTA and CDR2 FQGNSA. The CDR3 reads CASSFLAFENTEAFF. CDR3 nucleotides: TGTGCCAGCAGCTTTCTAGCGTTCGAGAACACTGAAGCTTTCTTT.